Each of the 27 T cell receptor beta chains below was sequenced from the same sample in a study of blood T cell repertoires in COVID-19. The protocol was immunoSEQ multiplex PCR, while the TCRdb copy is restricted to in-frame clones and leaves out a portion. The table has roughly 200,000 clones, approximately 91% seen once; the top ten hold around 1.6%. Sequenced: peripheral blood. The origin of the receptors is a man between 18 and 29 years old with active or convalescent COVID-19.

The chain has TRBV6-5 and TRBJ1-5, with 8 bases identical to TRBD1. The CDR3 runs 14 residues. The germline gives CDR1 MNHEY, CDR2 SVGAGI. Trimming at V came to 6 bases and at J to 4 bases, leaving 5 bases not matched to a gene. CDR3 protein: CASRTGVNNQPQHF. DNA for the CDR3: TGTGCCAGCAGGACAGGGGTTAATAATCAGCCCCAGCATTTT.

V usage is TRBV10-3 and J usage is TRBJ2-7; D is perhaps TRBD1 (6 bases). The V and J ends lost 10 bases and 0 bases respectively, with 16 bases between them. The CDR3 consists of 14 residues. The germline CDR1 and CDR2 sequences are ENHRY and SYGVKD. The CDR3 spells CASQQGPSSYEQYF. Written as DNA, the CDR3 is TGTGCCAGCCAACAGGGCCCCAGCTCCTACGAGCAGTACTTC.

The J gene is TRBJ1-5, the V gene TRBV7-8; tentative D call: TRBD1 (5 bases). The CDR3 runs 15 residues. The V and J ends lost 3 bases and 4 bases respectively, with 13 bases between them. Germline CDR1 is SGHVS and CDR2 is FQNEAQ. The CDR3: CASSLTDSTNQPQHF. The CDR3 region has the DNA TGTGCCAGCAGCTTGACAGACAGCACAAATCAGCCCCAGCATTTT.

The V and J genes are TRBV5-4 and TRBJ2-5; 10 nucleotides line up with TRBD2. V was pared by 0 bases and J by 5 bases, with 7 bases of the junction left unmatched. CDR1 and CDR2 from the germline V gene are SGHNT and YYREEE (reference sequence). The CDR3 is 16 amino acids. Here the CDR3 DNA reads TGTGCCAGCAGCTTGGCTAGCGGGGGCCTCCCGGAGACCCAGTACTTC. Translated, it gives CASSLASGGLPETQYF.

The V gene is TRBV4-1, the J gene TRBJ2-1, with 8 bases that match TRBD2. From germline, CDR1 is MGHRA and CDR2 YSYEKL. V shed 0 bases, J shed 4 bases, and the junction held 17 bases outside the gene matches. CDR3 length equals 20 residues. CDR3 sequence (DNA): TGCGCCAGCAGCCAAGAAAATTCCTGGGGGTCTAGCGGGCTATACAATGAGCAGTTCTTC. It encodes CASSQENSWGSSGLYNEQFF.

The chain has TRBV18 and TRBJ1-2; D is undetermined. The CDR3 totals 12 residues. Per the germline V gene, CDR1 is KGHSH and CDR2 is LQKENI. Deletions cut 11 bases from V and 2 bases from J, with 12 bases between. DNA for the CDR3: TGTGCCTCCTCACGTCAGAACTATGGCTACACCTTC. Translating gives CASSRQNYGYTF.

The rearrangement joins TRBV7-8 to TRBJ2-7, with a tentative D call TRBD2 (7 bases). The V end was cut by 5 bases, the J end by 5 bases, with 22 bases between. Germline CDR1 SGHVS, CDR2 FQNEAQ. The CDR3 is 16 amino acids. The CDR3 reads CASSTGSGGSGDEQYF. In DNA form, the CDR3 reads TGTGCCAGCAGCACGGGATCGGGGGGATCAGGGGACGAGCAGTACTTC.

The chain carries TRBV6-6 and TRBJ1-2, with TRBD1 matching over 10 bases. Germline CDR1 is MNHNY and CDR2 is SVGAGI (reference sequence). The length of the CDR3 is 17 residues. V was pared by 5 bases and J by 0 bases, with 9 bases of the junction left unmatched. DNA for the CDR3: TGTGCCAGCAGTCGGCGACAGGGGGCTTCCCCTAACTATGGCTACACCTTC. It yields the protein CASSRRQGASPNYGYTF.

The CDR3 region has the DNA TGCGCCAGCAGCTTGGAATTAGCTAACTATGGCTACACCTTC. As protein: CASSLELANYGYTF. The rearrangement uses TRBV5-1 and TRBJ1-2; D ambiguous. The CDR3 spans 14 residues. The ends were cut back, 0 bases at V and 0 bases at J, with 6 bases in the middle. In germline, CDR1 is SGHRS, CDR2 YFSETQ.

This sequence joins TRBV12-3 or TRBV12-4 and TRBJ2-5; D gene uncertain. The CDR3 is 13 residues long. V dropped 5 bases and J dropped 7 bases, with 14 bases sitting between them. The CDR3 DNA is TGTGCCAGCAGTCCATCAGTGATTGGGACCCAGTACTTC. Translating it yields CASSPSVIGTQYF.

The genes are TRBV29-1 and TRBJ1-3, with 7 bases that match TRBD1. The length of the CDR3 is 14 residues. CDR1 SQVTM and CDR2 ANQGSEA come from the germline V gene. After removal of 6 bases from V and 1 base from J, the junction contained 6 bases not matched to a gene. CDR3 region: CSVDLTGSGNTIYF. CDR3 DNA sequence: TGCAGCGTCGACCTGACAGGGTCTGGAAACACCATATATTTT.

The chain joins TRBV19 to TRBJ1-1, with TRBD1 matching over 10 bases. This CDR3 has 15 residues. With V trimmed by 6 bases and J by 3 bases, 7 bases remained unmatched. Germline lookup yields CDR1 LNHDA and CDR2 SQIVND (reference sequence). CDR3 in DNA: TGTGCCAGTAGACAAGCCGGGACAGGGGACACTGAAGCTTTCTTT. This sequence encodes CASRQAGTGDTEAFF.

The chain is built from TRBV18 and TRBJ2-5; 8 bases match TRBD2. V was pared by 2 bases and J by 1 base, with 3 bases of the junction left unmatched. The germline CDR1 and CDR2 sequences are KGHSH and LQKENI. The CDR3 is 15 amino acids. CDR3 protein: CASSPIGGGQETQYF. In DNA, the CDR3 is TGTGCCAGCTCACCAATCGGGGGGGGCCAAGAGACCCAGTACTTC.

Here the CDR3 reads CAWSKDRVRSLSPLHF. CDR3 bases: TGTGCCTGGAGTAAGGACAGGGTCCGAAGCCTTTCACCCCTCCACTTT. The chain couples TRBV30 to TRBJ1-6; TRBD1 aligns across 8 bases. This CDR3 is built from 16 residues. V lost 2 bases to trimming and J lost 9 bases; unmatched junction nucleotides: 12. CDR1 and CDR2 from the germline V gene are GTSNPN and SVGIG (reference sequence).

V usage is TRBV19 and J usage is TRBJ2-1; 9 nucleotides match TRBD2. The V segment lost 5 bases and the J segment 5 bases; nucleotides outside the gene matches: 7. CDR3 size: 15 residues. CDR1 is LNHDA and CDR2 is SQIVND in the germline V gene (reference sequence). CDR3 region: CASSFTSSGNNEQFF. The CDR3 bases are TGTGCCAGTAGTTTCACGTCTAGCGGGAACAATGAGCAGTTCTTC.

This chain connects TRBV28 to TRBJ2-2; 8 bases fit TRBD1. Germline lookup yields CDR1 MDHEN and CDR2 SYDVKM. V was clipped by 6 bases and J by 6 bases; unmatched bases: 12. CDR3 size: 16 residues. Written as DNA, the CDR3 is TGTGCCAGCAGCCGAGGACAGGGTGCTTTCTCCGGGGAGCTGTTTTTT. Translated: CASSRGQGAFSGELFF.

The J gene is TRBJ1-5, the V gene TRBV28, with 8 nucleotides matching TRBD1. Trimming took 6 bases from V and 6 from J; bases not matched to a gene: 4. The CDR3 has 13 residues. Germline V gene lookup returns CDR1 MDHEN and CDR2 SYDVKM. The CDR3 region is CASSHDRGQPQHF. DNA for the CDR3: TGTGCCAGCAGCCATGACAGGGGTCAGCCCCAGCATTTT.

The chain carries TRBV7-2 and TRBJ2-1; TRBD2 aligns across 12 bases. The V gene end was trimmed by 3 bases and the J gene end by 6 bases; junction bases not matched to a gene: 9. Germline lookup yields CDR1 SGHTA and CDR2 FQGNSA. The CDR3 extends over 17 amino acids. This CDR3 is CASSLGPTSGGFNEQFF. The CDR3 DNA reads as TGTGCCAGCAGCTTGGGGCCGACTAGCGGGGGATTCAATGAGCAGTTCTTC.

A few counts support this clone. The rearrangement links TRBV12-3 or TRBV12-4 to TRBJ2-7; D uncertain. This CDR3 region has 13 residues. The germline V and J ends were trimmed by 0 bases and 7 bases, with 10 bases remaining between them. The CDR3 DNA sequence: TGTGCCAGCAGTTTAGCCATAAAAGCTGAGCAGTACTTC. Protein product: CASSLAIKAEQYF.

The chain recombines TRBV7-9 with TRBJ1-3; D unclear. This CDR3 is 12 amino acids long. Per germline, CDR1 SEHNR and CDR2 FQNEAQ (reference sequence). Trimming cost V 8 bases and J 0 bases, with 5 bases left between them. The CDR3 region has the DNA TGTGCCAGCCCCTCCTCTGGAAACACCATATATTTT. It encodes CASPSSGNTIYF.

This chain joins TRBV7-3 and TRBJ2-3; TRBD2 matches at 13 bases. The CDR3 spans 16 residues. Germline lookup yields CDR1 SGHTA and CDR2 FQGTGA. V trimming: 4 bases; J trimming: 5 bases; junction bases outside the gene matches: 6. CDR3 region: CASSSGTSGEGDTQYF. CDR3 bases: TGTGCCAGCAGCTCCGGGACTAGCGGGGAGGGAGATACGCAGTATTTT.

The V gene is TRBV9, the J gene TRBJ1-1, with 11 bases fitting TRBD1. The CDR3 totals 18 residues. With 4 bases clipped from V and 1 base from J, the junction kept 12 bases outside the gene matches. In germline, CDR1 is SGDLS, CDR2 YYNGEE. Here the CDR3 DNA reads TGTGCCAGCAGCCCTAGGGGGACAGGGGGAAACGCGAACACTGAAGCTTTCTTT. Protein sequence: CASSPRGTGGNANTEAFF.

The CDR3 DNA follows: TGTGCCAGCAGCTTCGGGGTAGGAAAGAACTCTGGAAACACCATATATTTT. As protein: CASSFGVGKNSGNTIYF. The chain links TRBV7-8 to TRBJ1-3; D ambiguous. The V end lost 3 bases, the J end lost 0 bases, and 15 bases lay between the germline ends. The germline V gene has CDR1 SGHVS and CDR2 FQNEAQ. The CDR3 contains 17 residues. The variable domain in full, completed from reference TRBV7-8 and TRBJ1-3, reads GAGVSQSPRYKVAKRGQDVALRCDPISGHVSLFWYQQALGQGPEFLTYFQNEAQLDKSGLPSDRFFAERPEGSVSTLKIQRTQQEDSAVYLCASSFGVGKNSGNTIYFGEGSWLTVV.

V gene TRBV10-3 combines with J gene TRBJ2-3, with TRBD1 matching over 7 bases. Trimming cost V 3 bases and J 1 base; bases outside gene matches: 7. Germline lookup yields CDR1 ENHRY and CDR2 SYGVKD. The CDR3 runs 16 residues. CDR3 region: CAISDRTGRRTDTQYF. CDR3 bases: TGTGCCATCAGTGATCGGACAGGTCGTCGCACAGATACGCAGTATTTT.

This chain links TRBV5-4 with TRBJ1-1; D not resolved. The CDR3 length is 14 residues. In germline, CDR1 is SGHNT, CDR2 YYREEE (reference sequence). The germline V and J ends were trimmed by 3 bases and 3 bases, with 12 bases remaining between them. The CDR3 sequence: CASSYLGRDTEAFF. The CDR3 nucleotides read TGTGCCAGCAGCTACCTCGGTCGGGACACTGAAGCTTTCTTT.

The chain uses TRBV11-2 and TRBJ1-1; no clear D gene. CDR1 is SGHAT, CDR2 FQNNGV, per germline. V shed 2 bases and J shed 3 bases, with 19 bases lying between them. The CDR3 contains 17 residues. CDR3 amino acids: CASSLPLVRGGYTEAFF. CDR3 coding DNA: TGTGCCAGCAGCTTACCGCTTGTTAGAGGAGGGTACACTGAAGCTTTCTTT.

The J gene is TRBJ1-1, the V gene TRBV6-6; 10 bases match TRBD1. Germline V CDR1 and CDR2: MNHNY, SVGAGI (reference sequence). This CDR3 is 24 amino acids long. The V segment lost 5 bases and the J segment 0 bases; nucleotides outside the gene matches: 30. The CDR3 here is CASSQSRDRGRPTPKRVMNTEAFF. The CDR3, as DNA: TGTGCCAGCAGTCAATCCCGCGACAGGGGGCGGCCAACTCCCAAAAGGGTTATGAACACTGAAGCTTTCTTT.